The 16 T cell receptor beta chains listed next were all sequenced from one sample in a study of OX40 agonist ivuxolimab in advanced cancers. Produced via immunoSEQ multiplex PCR; TCRdb's table is partial and in-frame only. The sample consists of under 85,000 clones, roughly 84% of them appearing once. The source material was CD4+ or CD8+ T cells sorted from blood, sampled in a trial of the OX40 agonist ivuxolimab. The origin of the receptors is an adult with an advanced solid tumor such as melanoma, head and neck, liver or kidney cancer.

The gene calls are TRBV4-1 and TRBJ2-6, with a weak D call TRBD2 (5 bases). Trimming left V 5 bases short and J 5 bases short, with 25 bases between. CDR1 is MGHRA, CDR2 YSYEKL, per germline. CDR3 size: 19 residues. This chain's CDR3 is CASSDVGLRSLVWANVLTF. The CDR3 DNA reads as TGCGCCAGCAGCGATGTTGGACTGAGATCTCTCGTGTGGGCCAACGTCCTGACTTTC.

The chain couples TRBV6-1 to TRBJ1-1, with no clear D. Germline V gene sequence: CDR1 MNHNS, CDR2 SASEGT. V was cut by 2 bases and J by 5 bases, with 9 bases left in between. The CDR3 contains 13 residues. As DNA, the CDR3 is TGTGCCAGCAGTGAAAGAGGGATGACTGAAGCTTTCTTT. This translates into CASSERGMTEAFF.

The chain links TRBV5-8 to TRBJ1-3, with D possibly TRBD1 on 5 matching bases. This CDR3 is 17 amino acids long. V was shortened by 4 bases and J by 0 bases, with 17 bases between the two germline ends. Germline V gene lookup returns CDR1 SGHTS and CDR2 YDEGEE. In DNA form, the CDR3 reads TGTGCCAGCAGCCCCCGGGAGGGGATCCACTCTGGAAACACCATATATTTT. It encodes CASSPREGIHSGNTIYF.

V is TRBV5-1 and J is TRBJ2-1; 7 bases are shared with TRBD1. V trimming: 2 bases; J trimming: 5 bases; junction bases outside the gene matches: 10. The CDR3 runs to 16 residues. The germline V gene has CDR1 SGHRS and CDR2 YFSETQ. The CDR3 loop is CASSFNAGTADNEQFF. The CDR3 nucleotides read TGCGCCAGCAGCTTCAACGCCGGGACAGCCGACAATGAGCAGTTCTTC.

V and J are TRBV5-1 and TRBJ1-4; D possibly corresponds to TRBD1 (5 bases). This CDR3 spans 14 amino acids. V lost 6 bases to trimming and J lost 7 bases, with 16 bases between them. The germline V gene has CDR1 SGHRS and CDR2 YFSETQ. The CDR3: CASTTGTGSEKLFF. The DNA of the CDR3 is TGCGCCAGCACAACCGGGACGGGGAGTGAAAAACTGTTTTTT.

The V gene is TRBV28, the J gene TRBJ2-7; 7 bases are shared with TRBD1. Germline V gene sequence: CDR1 MDHEN, CDR2 SYDVKM. CDR3 length equals 16 residues. The junction had 11 bases not matched to a gene; V was cut back by 3 bases and J by 3 bases. CDR3 sequence reads: CASSFTYGQANYEQYF. DNA for the CDR3: TGTGCCAGCAGTTTCACCTACGGACAGGCAAACTACGAGCAGTACTTC.

V and J are TRBV2 and TRBJ2-5; D tentatively fits TRBD1 or TRBD2 (5 bases each). Trimming left V 2 bases short and J 2 bases short, with 12 bases between. The germline CDR1 and CDR2 sequences are SNHLY and FYNNEI. This CDR3 contains 15 residues. The CDR3, as DNA: TGTGCCAGCAGTGAACAGGGAACTAGACAAGAGACCCAGTACTTC. Residues: CASSEQGTRQETQYF.

The chain is built from TRBV7-9 and TRBJ1-4; weak D call: TRBD1 (6 bases). Germline assignment: CDR1 SEHNR and CDR2 FQNEAQ (reference sequence). The CDR3 extends over 18 amino acids. V was pared by 5 bases and J by 0 bases, with 19 bases between. The CDR3 DNA is TGTGCCAGCAGCCCGGAGGAAGGGGGGGCCTCAACTAATGAAAAACTGTTTTTT. Its translation: CASSPEEGGASTNEKLFF.

The chain uses TRBV23-1 and TRBJ1-4, with 8 bases fitting TRBD1. TRBV23-1 is identified as an open reading frame with a role that is uncertain. This CDR3 has 15 residues. Unmatched junction bases numbered 1, after V lost 0 bases and J lost 4 bases. The CDR3 protein is CASSQSGQGNEKLFF. Written as DNA, the CDR3 is TGCGCCAGCAGTCAATCAGGACAGGGTAATGAAAAACTGTTTTTT.

The chain links TRBV5-1 to TRBJ2-2; 11 bases line up with TRBD1. Losses at the gene ends were 0 bases for V and 5 bases for J; bases not matched to a gene: 3. CDR3 length: 16 amino acids. Germline values: CDR1 SGHRS, CDR2 YFSETQ. CDR3 DNA sequence: TGCGCCAGCAGCTTGGGGACAGGGGGCAATACCGGGGAGCTGTTTTTT. This translates into CASSLGTGGNTGELFF.

This chain uses TRBV18 with TRBJ2-7; D assignment may be TRBD1 or TRBD2 (5 bases each). The germline V gene has CDR1 KGHSH and CDR2 LQKENI. V gave up 3 bases and J gave up 3 bases, with 18 bases separating them. The CDR3 sequence is 16 residues long. The DNA of the CDR3 is TGTGCCAGCTCACCGGCCCCCGGGACGATGAGCTACGAGCAGTACTTC. It yields the protein CASSPAPGTMSYEQYF. Full variable domain (missing parts from reference TRBV18 and TRBJ2-7): NAGVMQNPRHLVRRRGQEARLRCSPMKGHSHVYWYRQLPEEGLKFMVYLQKENIIDESGMPKERFSAEFPKEGPSILRIQQVVRGDSAAYFCASSPAPGTMSYEQYFGPGTRLTVT.

Comments on this clone: This specimen includes other DNA sequences encoding the same CDR3. V and J are TRBV6-1 and TRBJ1-5; no definite D call. The CDR3 sequence is 15 residues long. Germline CDR1 and CDR2: MNHNS and SASEGT. V was cut by 7 bases and J by 3 bases, with 16 bases left in between. In DNA form, the CDR3 reads TGTGCCAGCATGAGCAGGCAATCCCCCAATCAGCCCCAGCATTTT. Translated: CASMSRQSPNQPQHF.

This clone has only a few counts. This chain connects TRBV5-1 to TRBJ1-1, with D unclear. The CDR3 sequence is 13 residues long. CDR1 and CDR2 from the germline V gene are SGHRS and YFSETQ. Trimming cost V 4 bases and J 7 bases, with 14 bases left between them. DNA for the CDR3: TGCGCCAGCAGCGCGAGCGGGCGCGGTGAAGCTTTCTTT. Translated: CASSASGRGEAFF. The whole variable domain, filled in from reference TRBV5-1 and TRBJ1-1, reads KAGVTQTPRYLIKTRGQQVTLSCSPISGHRSVSWYQQTPGQGLQFLFEYFSETQRNKGNFPGRFSGRQFSNSRSEMNVSTLELGDSALYLCASSASGRGEAFFGQGTRLTVV.

A few counts support this clone. V is TRBV28 and J is TRBJ2-3; D not certain. V lost 6 bases to trimming and J lost 1 base, with 8 bases between them. Germline CDR1 is MDHEN and CDR2 is SYDVKM. The CDR3 has 13 residues. The CDR3: CASRMPGTDTQYF. CDR3 in DNA: TGTGCCAGCAGGATGCCCGGCACAGATACGCAGTATTTT.

The gene calls are TRBV28 and TRBJ2-7; 7 bases match TRBD2. This CDR3 has 15 amino acids. With 6 bases clipped from V and 0 bases from J, the junction kept 8 bases outside the gene matches. The germline V gene has CDR1 MDHEN and CDR2 SYDVKM. CDR3 loop: CASRPAGGSSYEQYF. CDR3 DNA sequence: TGTGCCAGCAGACCCGCTGGCGGGAGCTCCTACGAGCAGTACTTC.

This clone was observed a few times. This chain links TRBV19 with TRBJ2-3; D remains unclear. Germline V lookup: CDR1 LNHDA, CDR2 SQIVND (reference sequence). This CDR3 is built from 12 residues. Trimming left V 5 bases short and J 4 bases short, with 7 bases between. The CDR3: CASSLVPDTQYF. The CDR3 coding sequence is TGTGCCAGTAGTCTCGTACCAGATACGCAGTATTTT.